The 22 T cell receptor beta chains in this list originate from one sample, sequenced in a study of cytomegalovirus exposure and HLA in healthy donors. 13 Jbeta primers and 60 Vbeta primers were used for the PCR. The protocol was immunoSEQ multiplex PCR, while the TCRdb copy is restricted to in-frame clones and leaves out a portion. Here the sample spans 130,000 to 150,000 clones, around 79% being singletons. Specimen: PBMCs. These TCRs come from a male donor in good health and CMV-seronegative.

The V call is TRBV29-1, the J call TRBJ2-1; 11 bases match TRBD1. J gave up 3 bases and V 7 bases, and 5 bases lay outside the gene matches. This CDR3 spans 14 amino acids. Germline CDR1 is SQVTM and CDR2 is ANQGSEA. The CDR3 sequence is CSGTGTGGYNEQFF. CDR3 DNA: TGCAGCGGGACCGGGACAGGGGGCTACAATGAGCAGTTCTTC.

The chain employs TRBV7-8 and TRBJ2-6, with D perhaps TRBD2 (5 bases). CDR3 length equals 16 residues. V was shortened by 0 bases and J by 2 bases, with 8 bases between the two germline ends. Germline V gene lookup returns CDR1 SGHVS and CDR2 FQNEAQ. The CDR3 DNA follows: TGTGCCAGCAGCTTAGCGCGGGTGGCTGGGGCCAACGTCCTGACTTTC. Protein: CASSLARVAGANVLTF.

This clone has only one observation. V usage is TRBV2 and J usage is TRBJ1-1, with D unresolved. Trimming shortened V by 9 bases and J by 7 bases, and 3 bases separated the two germline ends. The germline CDR1 and CDR2 sequences are SNHLY and FYNNEI. The CDR3 covers 8 residues. DNA for the CDR3: TGTGCCAGTAATGAAGCTTTCTTT. Protein sequence: CASNEAFF.

This clone was seen a few times. The chain carries TRBV6-1 and TRBJ1-4; D perhaps matches TRBD1 (6 bases). V was clipped by 4 bases and J by 3 bases, with 12 bases between them. Germline V gene sequence: CDR1 MNHNS, CDR2 SASEGT. This CDR3 has 15 amino acids. The CDR3 sequence is CASSAQGWSNEKLFF. In nucleotides, the CDR3 is TGTGCCAGCAGTGCTCAGGGGTGGTCTAATGAAAAACTGTTTTTT.

This clone was counted between two and nine times. The CDR3 DNA sequence: TGTGCCAGTAGTATGGGACAGGGAGCTAACTATGGCTACACCTTC. This translates into CASSMGQGANYGYTF. The chain links TRBV19 to TRBJ1-2, with 9 bases lining up with TRBD1. The germline CDR1 and CDR2 sequences are LNHDA and SQIVND (reference sequence). V lost 3 bases, J lost 0 bases, and 2 bases stayed unmatched. The length of the CDR3 is 15 residues.

This chain connects TRBV25-1 to TRBJ1-1; no clear D. From germline, CDR1 is MGHDK and CDR2 SYGVNS. The CDR3 loop spans 13 amino acids. Trimming removed 6 bases from V and 7 bases from J, with 15 bases in between. The CDR3 coding sequence is TGTGCCAGCAGAGGAAGGGAGAGACTTGAAGCTTTCTTT. It specifies CASRGRERLEAFF.

The genes are TRBV27 and TRBJ1-4; D might be TRBD1 (5 bases). The V gene's germline CDR1 is MNHEY and CDR2 SMNVEV (reference sequence). The V gene lost 6 bases and the J gene lost 0 bases, with 8 bases spanning the gap. The CDR3 has 14 amino acids. The CDR3 loop is CASSPGATNEKLFF. In DNA form, the CDR3 reads TGTGCCAGCAGCCCGGGGGCAACTAATGAAAAACTGTTTTTT.

Points on this clone: An end of the junction does not agree with germline; a read error may underlie this. CDR3 region: CSSSPDRPFTGEGTDTQYF. The CDR3 DNA follows: TGTTCCAGCAGCCCGGATCGCCCTTTTACAGGGGAGGGCACAGATACGCAGTATTTT. The chain joins TRBV7-9 to TRBJ2-3, with a tentative D call TRBD1 (7 bases). Germline values: CDR1 SEHNR, CDR2 FQNEAQ (reference sequence). This CDR3 comprises 19 residues.

The V call is TRBV2, the J call TRBJ1-4; no clear D gene. CDR3 length: 18 residues. The germline V gene has CDR1 SNHLY and CDR2 FYNNEI. Trimming took 1 base from V and 7 from J, leaving 22 bases between them. The CDR3 reads CASSEVGQWRARGEKLFF. CDR3 DNA: TGTGCCAGCAGTGAAGTGGGCCAATGGAGGGCGCGTGGTGAAAAACTGTTTTTT.

Only a few counts were recorded for this clone. The chain is built from TRBV5-1 and TRBJ2-3; D is possibly TRBD2 (5 bases). Trimming pared 5 bases from V and 8 bases from J, leaving 21 bases between. This CDR3 region has 15 residues. Looked up from germline, CDR1 is SGHRS and CDR2 is YFSETQ. The CDR3: CASSLNFGGSGTQYF. Here the CDR3 DNA reads TGCGCCAGCAGTCTGAATTTCGGCGGGTCGGGTACGCAGTATTTT.

The chain combines TRBV18 with TRBJ1-1; TRBD1 is a possible D gene (5 bases). The germline V gene has CDR1 KGHSH and CDR2 LQKENI. This CDR3 has 15 residues. Between the trimmed V and J ends, which lost 4 bases and 0 bases, there was a span of 12 bases. CDR3 DNA: TGTGCCAGCTCACTTAATCCAGGGATGAACACTGAAGCTTTCTTT. This codes for CASSLNPGMNTEAFF.

The chain joins TRBV5-1 to TRBJ1-5; TRBD1 aligns across 7 bases. Per germline, CDR1 SGHRS and CDR2 YFSETQ. This CDR3 spans 18 amino acids. With V trimmed by 1 base and J by 0 bases, 10 bases remained unmatched. This CDR3 is CASSLWPRGPYSNQPQHF. The CDR3 nucleotides are TGCGCCAGCAGCTTGTGGCCTAGGGGGCCTTATAGCAATCAGCCCCAGCATTTT.

The chain links TRBV9 to TRBJ2-3; unclear D gene. CDR1 and CDR2 (germline): SGDLS, YYNGEE. The V and J ends lost 4 bases and 5 bases respectively, with 11 bases between them. The CDR3 length is 13 residues. The CDR3 DNA follows: TGTGCCAGCAGCCCCACCGCGGAAGATACGCAGTATTTT. Its translation: CASSPTAEDTQYF.

Concerning this clone itself: The junction departs from germline at one end; a sequencing error may be responsible. The J gene is TRBJ1-5, the V gene TRBV7-2; D is undetermined. Germline CDR1 reads SGHTA; CDR2 reads FQGNSA. The CDR3 is 15 residues long. This CDR3 reads CPSSPREGSNQPQHF. The CDR3, as DNA: TGTCCCAGCAGCCCGAGGGAAGGCAGCAATCAGCCCCAGCATTTT.

The rearrangement uses TRBV27 and TRBJ1-1; no definite D call. The CDR3 totals 11 residues. CDR1 is MNHEY, CDR2 SMNVEV, per germline (reference sequence). V lost 8 bases, J lost 5 bases, and 9 bases lay in between. This CDR3 reads CASAGGTEAFF. CDR3 nucleotides: TGTGCCAGCGCCGGCGGGACTGAAGCTTTCTTT.

This chain uses TRBV11-2 with TRBJ1-6; D is ambiguous. Germline-derived CDR1 and CDR2 are SGHAT and FQNNGV. This CDR3 has 15 amino acids. V was clipped by 5 bases and J by 7 bases, with 15 bases between them. The CDR3: CASSPRWSENSPLHF. CDR3 DNA sequence: TGTGCCAGCAGCCCCCGCTGGTCGGAGAATTCACCCCTCCACTTT.

This rearrangement joins TRBV5-1 to TRBJ2-3; D perhaps matches TRBD2 (7 bases). This CDR3 comprises 19 residues. Germline loops: CDR1 SGHRS, CDR2 YFSETQ. Trimming pared 0 bases from V and 2 bases from J, leaving 22 bases between. The CDR3 nucleotides read TGCGCCAGCAGCTTGGCCCGGACGGGGGGCCAGCCTACCACAGATACGCAGTATTTT. This sequence encodes CASSLARTGGQPTTDTQYF.

This chain uses TRBV4-1 with TRBJ2-2; TRBD1 might be the D (5 bases). Germline V lookup: CDR1 MGHRA, CDR2 YSYEKL. V was clipped by 2 bases and J by 3 bases, with 13 bases between them. The CDR3 is 16 amino acids. The CDR3, as DNA: TGCGCCAGCAGCCAAAAGAGGACAATCTACACCGGGGAGCTGTTTTTT. Its protein is CASSQKRTIYTGELFF.

The rearrangement uses TRBV10-3 and TRBJ2-3; D unclear. The length of the CDR3 is 12 residues. V shed 1 base and J shed 4 bases, with 3 bases lying between them. Germline CDR1 ENHRY, CDR2 SYGVKD. The chain's CDR3 is CAISEFADTQYF. The CDR3 DNA reads TGTGCCATCAGTGAGTTCGCAGATACGCAGTATTTT.

The genes are TRBV30 and TRBJ1-6; D is unresolved. Per the germline V gene, CDR1 is GTSNPN and CDR2 is SVGIG (reference sequence). This CDR3 has 15 residues. Deletions cut 0 bases from V and 3 bases from J, with 9 bases between. CDR3 nucleotides: TGTGCCTGGAGTGTACGCGCCGACTATAATTCACCCCTCCACTTT. Its protein is CAWSVRADYNSPLHF.

Written as DNA, the CDR3 is TGTGCCAGCAATAGCGGGAGTCGGCATGAGCAGTTCTTC. Translating gives CASNSGSRHEQFF. The rearrangement uses TRBV7-9 and TRBJ2-1, with 9 positions matching TRBD2. V gave up 7 bases and J gave up 8 bases; unmatched junction bases: 6. CDR3 length: 13 amino acids. Germline CDR1 reads SEHNR; CDR2 reads FQNEAQ (reference sequence).

The chain's CDR3 is CASSLRGGLTEAFF. As DNA, the CDR3 is TGTGCCAGCAGCTTGAGGGGGGGTCTCACTGAAGCTTTCTTT. The chain employs TRBV7-3 and TRBJ1-1; TRBD1 might be the D (6 bases). The CDR3 has 14 residues. The V and J ends lost 3 bases and 4 bases respectively, with 12 bases between them. CDR1 SGHTA and CDR2 FQGTGA come from the germline V gene.